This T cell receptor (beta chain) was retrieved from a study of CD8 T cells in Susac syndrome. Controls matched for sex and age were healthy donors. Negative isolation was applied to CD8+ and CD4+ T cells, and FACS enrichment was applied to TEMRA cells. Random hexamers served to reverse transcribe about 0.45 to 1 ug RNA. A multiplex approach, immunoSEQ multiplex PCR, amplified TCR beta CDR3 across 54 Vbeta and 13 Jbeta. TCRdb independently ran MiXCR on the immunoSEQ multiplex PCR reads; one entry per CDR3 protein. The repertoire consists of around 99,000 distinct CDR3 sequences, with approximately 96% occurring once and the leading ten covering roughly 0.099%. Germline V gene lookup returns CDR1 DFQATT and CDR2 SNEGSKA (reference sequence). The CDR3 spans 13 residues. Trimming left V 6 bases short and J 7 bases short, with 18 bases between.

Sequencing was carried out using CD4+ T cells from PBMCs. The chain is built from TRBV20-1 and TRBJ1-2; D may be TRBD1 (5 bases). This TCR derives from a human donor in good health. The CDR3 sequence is CSARDTGPGGYTF. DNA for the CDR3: TGCAGTGCCCGAGATACAGGCCCGGGTGGCTACACCTTC.